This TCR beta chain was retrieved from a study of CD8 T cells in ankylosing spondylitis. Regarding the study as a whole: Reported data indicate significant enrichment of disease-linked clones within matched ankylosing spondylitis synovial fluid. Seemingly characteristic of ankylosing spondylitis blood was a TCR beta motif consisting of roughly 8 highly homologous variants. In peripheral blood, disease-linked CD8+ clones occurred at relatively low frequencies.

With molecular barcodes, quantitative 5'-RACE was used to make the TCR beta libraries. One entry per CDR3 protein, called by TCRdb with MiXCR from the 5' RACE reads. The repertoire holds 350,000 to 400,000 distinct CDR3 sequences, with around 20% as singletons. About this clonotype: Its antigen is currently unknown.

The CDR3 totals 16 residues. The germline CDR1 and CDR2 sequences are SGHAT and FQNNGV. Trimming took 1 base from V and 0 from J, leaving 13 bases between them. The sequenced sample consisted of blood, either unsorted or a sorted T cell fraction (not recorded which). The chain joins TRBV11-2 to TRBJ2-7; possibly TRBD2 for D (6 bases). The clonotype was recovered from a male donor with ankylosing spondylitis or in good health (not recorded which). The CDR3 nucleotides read TGTGCCAGCAGCTTAGGGGCGGGGTGGGGCTCCTACGAGCAGTACTTC. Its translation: CASSLGAGWGSYEQYF.